A single T cell receptor beta chain is shown here with its context. Its specificity is not known. The sample belongs to a study of shared clonotypes between healthy human individuals. Broader study findings: Against clonotypes common to all four donors, non-shared ones had lower generation probabilities. At large depth, rarefaction still showed sorted-subset sequencing to be incomplete.

Assay: immunoSEQ multiplex PCR; the TCRdb copy retains only in-frame clones and omits some. This table holds more than 2 million clones, around 95% found once. This receptor was obtained from a man between 18 and 35 years old in good health. The sequencing input was naive CD4+ T cells sorted from blood. Subset defined: CD45RA+ positively selected.

Here the CDR3 reads CASSQGRPGGTDTQYF. The CDR3 DNA follows: TGCGCCAGCAGCCAAGGTCGGCCAGGGGGGACAGATACGCAGTATTTT. The rearrangement joins TRBV4-1 to TRBJ2-3, with D perhaps matching TRBD1 (7 bases). CDR1 is MGHRA and CDR2 is YSYEKL in the germline V gene. V was clipped by 1 base and J by 3 bases, with 14 bases between them. This CDR3 comprises 16 residues.